The 21 T cell receptor beta chains in this list originate from one sample, sequenced in a study of blood T cell repertoires in COVID-19. Clones were sequenced by immunoSEQ multiplex PCR, and TCRdb holds only the in-frame ones, with some missing. The sample gives 250,000 to 350,000 clones, around 90% of which show up once; around 1.1% is in the top ten. The sequenced sample was PBMCs or T cells enriched from blood (not recorded which). The source of these receptors is a woman under 40 who had recovered from COVID-19.

The V gene is TRBV2, the J gene TRBJ2-3; the D gene is possibly TRBD2 (6 bases). Germline V CDR1 and CDR2: SNHLY, FYNNEI. V was clipped by 6 bases and J by 2 bases, with 15 bases between them. The CDR3 covers 15 residues. CDR3 residues: CASRETSIATDTQYF. In DNA, the CDR3 is TGTGCCAGCAGGGAGACTAGTATCGCCACAGATACGCAGTATTTT.

The gene calls are TRBV15 and TRBJ2-5; TRBD1 matches 7 bases. CDR3 size: 16 residues. Germline V gene sequence: CDR1 LNHNV, CDR2 YYDKDF (reference sequence). The J segment lost 0 bases and the V segment lost 3 bases, leaving 7 bases of the junction unmatched. This CDR3 is CATSRGEGANQETQYF. CDR3 DNA sequence: TGTGCCACCAGCAGGGGAGAGGGGGCGAACCAAGAGACCCAGTACTTC.

This clone was counted between two and nine times. The V gene is TRBV27, the J gene TRBJ2-3; TRBD2 aligns across 10 bases. CDR3 length equals 15 residues. Germline-derived CDR1 and CDR2 are MNHEY and SMNVEV (reference sequence). The junction had 9 bases not matched to a gene; V was cut back by 6 bases and J by 6 bases. CDR3 in amino acids: CASRRPSGGYDTQYF. The CDR3 DNA is TGTGCCAGCAGGAGGCCTAGCGGGGGATACGATACGCAGTATTTT.

The chain recombines TRBV4-3 with TRBJ1-2, with D perhaps TRBD1 (5 bases). V was cut by 0 bases and J by 4 bases, with 15 bases left in between. The CDR3 covers 16 residues. Germline-derived CDR1 and CDR2 are LGHNA and YSLEER. The DNA of the CDR3 is TGCGCCAGCAGCCAAGAGCCGGGGGGGGACTTCTATGGCTACACCTTC. It translates to CASSQEPGGDFYGYTF.

This clone appeared once. This sequence joins TRBV4-2 and TRBJ1-5; 7 bases agree with TRBD1. This CDR3 spans 17 amino acids. The J segment lost 0 bases and the V segment lost 2 bases, leaving 7 bases of the junction unmatched. Germline V lookup: CDR1 LGHNA, CDR2 YNFKEQ. CDR3 sequence: CASSQNVGQFSNQPQHF. For the CDR3, the DNA is TGTGCCAGCAGCCAAAACGTGGGACAGTTTAGCAATCAGCCCCAGCATTTT.

This chain connects TRBV2 to TRBJ1-1; 7 nucleotides line up with TRBD1. The length of the CDR3 is 13 residues. Trimming removed 8 bases from V and 3 bases from J; junction bases left unmatched: 6. Germline assignment: CDR1 SNHLY and CDR2 FYNNEI. CDR3 coding DNA: TGTGCCAGCGGGGGACAGAGCCACACTGAAGCTTTCTTT. Its protein product is CASGGQSHTEAFF.

This chain uses TRBV28 with TRBJ2-2; tentative D call: TRBD1 (6 bases). Trimming left V 7 bases short and J 7 bases short, with 16 bases between. CDR1 MDHEN and CDR2 SYDVKM come from the germline V gene. The CDR3 length is 14 residues. As DNA, the CDR3 is TGTGCCAGCACTTACAGGGTACGGGGCGGGGAGCTGTTTTTT. Residues: CASTYRVRGGELFF.

The V gene is TRBV29-1, the J gene TRBJ2-7, with D uncertain. The germline gives CDR1 SQVTM, CDR2 ANQGSEA. CDR3 size: 12 residues. Deletions cut 3 bases from V and 1 base from J, with 7 bases between. This CDR3 reads CSVELESYEQYF. CDR3 coding DNA: TGCAGCGTTGAGTTAGAGTCCTACGAGCAGTACTTC.

The chain links TRBV28 to TRBJ2-2; D is possibly TRBD1 (5 bases). Germline CDR1 is MDHEN and CDR2 is SYDVKM. The CDR3 length is 15 residues. With 9 bases removed from V and 7 bases from J, the gap between germline ends came to 21 bases. The DNA for the CDR3 is TGTGCCAGTTCCCGGGTCGGACAACGGATCGGGGAGCTGTTTTTT. It encodes CASSRVGQRIGELFF.

This clone was picked up one time. The chain is built from TRBV18 and TRBJ1-1, with D possibly TRBD1 on 5 matching bases. This CDR3 spans 14 amino acids. V lost 2 bases to trimming and J lost 4 bases, with 11 bases between them. The germline CDR1 and CDR2 sequences are KGHSH and LQKENI. CDR3 region: CASSPLGEGTEAFF. CDR3 sequence (DNA): TGTGCCAGCTCACCATTAGGGGAAGGCACTGAAGCTTTCTTT.

The rearrangement joins TRBV7-9 to TRBJ1-3, with D unresolved. CDR3 length: 15 amino acids. The germline V gene encodes CDR1 SEHNR and CDR2 FQNEAQ (reference sequence). Trimming left V 6 bases short and J 0 bases short, with 12 bases between. This CDR3 reads CASSRMEGSGNTIYF. The DNA for the CDR3 is TGTGCCAGCAGTCGAATGGAGGGCTCTGGAAACACCATATATTTT.

The chain employs TRBV11-2 and TRBJ2-5; D might be TRBD1 (6 bases). In germline, CDR1 is SGHAT, CDR2 FQNNGV. The CDR3 spans 15 residues. Between the trimmed V and J ends, which lost 7 bases and 3 bases, there was a span of 18 bases. CDR3 sequence (DNA): TGTGCCAGCACTATAGGTGGACAGCCCAAAGAGACCCAGTACTTC. This translates into CASTIGGQPKETQYF. Supplemented by reference TRBV11-2 and TRBJ2-5, the full variable domain reads EAGVAQSPRYKIIEKRQSVAFWCNPISGHATLYWYQQILGQGPKLLIQFQNNGVVDDSQLPKDRFSAERLKGVDSTLKIQPAKLEDSAVYLCASTIGGQPKETQYFGPGTRLLVL.

This sequence joins TRBV6-2 or TRBV6-3 and TRBJ1-2; tentative D call: TRBD1 (5 bases). The CDR3 extends over 15 amino acids. Trimming cost V 0 bases and J 4 bases, with 12 bases left between them. The germline gives CDR1 MNHEY, CDR2 SVGEGT. The DNA of the CDR3 is TGTGCCAGCAGTTACTCCGTTACAGGAAGCTATGGCTACACCTTC. Translated, it gives CASSYSVTGSYGYTF.

The chain carries TRBV28 and TRBJ2-7; perhaps TRBD2 as D (5 bases). Germline lookup yields CDR1 MDHEN and CDR2 SYDVKM. V dropped 2 bases and J dropped 2 bases, with 10 bases sitting between them. CDR3 length: 14 residues. Here the CDR3 DNA reads TGTGCCAGCAGTTTAGCTAGCCCGACCTACGAGCAGTACTTC. Translation gives CASSLASPTYEQYF.

The gene calls are TRBV11-2 and TRBJ2-5; 10 bases line up with TRBD1. The CDR3 length is 17 residues. With 4 bases clipped from V and 0 bases from J, the junction kept 8 bases outside the gene matches. Germline CDR1 reads SGHAT; CDR2 reads FQNNGV. The DNA for the CDR3 is TGTGCCAGCAGCTCGTTGGGACAGGGGCTTCACCAAGAGACCCAGTACTTC. Its translation is CASSSLGQGLHQETQYF.

This chain links TRBV6-5 with TRBJ2-7; 8 nucleotides align to TRBD2. CDR3 length: 15 amino acids. J lost 3 bases, V lost 0 bases, and 4 bases had no gene match. The germline V gene has CDR1 MNHEY and CDR2 SVGAGI. CDR3 residues: CASSYSSGRRYEQYF. In nucleotides, the CDR3 is TGTGCCAGCAGTTACTCGAGCGGGAGACGCTACGAGCAGTACTTC.

The chain recombines TRBV19 with TRBJ1-2; D is possibly TRBD1 (6 bases). This CDR3 has 12 amino acids. Per the germline V gene, CDR1 is LNHDA and CDR2 is SQIVND (reference sequence). Trimming pared 5 bases from V and 5 bases from J, leaving 9 bases between. CDR3 nucleotides: TGTGCCAGTAGTCCAGGGGATTATGGCTACACCTTC. It codes for CASSPGDYGYTF.

Written as DNA, the CDR3 is TGCGCCAGCAGCCAAATAGGGACAGCCCCCTCTGATTCACCCCTCCACTTT. Its protein is CASSQIGTAPSDSPLHF. This sequence joins TRBV4-1 and TRBJ1-6; 7 nucleotides match TRBD1. CDR1 and CDR2 (germline): MGHRA, YSYEKL. V gave up 2 bases and J gave up 8 bases; unmatched junction bases: 12. This CDR3 contains 17 residues.

The CDR3 region has the DNA TGTGCCAGCAGTGAAGTTCTTCGGTTAGCGGGAACCCACGGGGAGCTGTTTTTT. Its protein is CASSEVLRLAGTHGELFF. The chain has TRBV6-1 and TRBJ2-2; 8 nucleotides match TRBD2. V trimming: 1 base; J trimming: 7 bases; junction bases outside the gene matches: 14. Germline loops: CDR1 MNHNS, CDR2 SASEGT. The CDR3 is made up of 18 amino acids.

The chain is built from TRBV19 and TRBJ2-7; 9 bases are a match to TRBD1. The CDR3 is made up of 17 amino acids. Germline assignment: CDR1 LNHDA and CDR2 SQIVND (reference sequence). V lost 7 bases to trimming and J lost 2 bases; unmatched junction nucleotides: 15. The CDR3 DNA is TGTGCCAGTATATATATGAGGCGACAGGGGGGGGCCTACGAGCAGTACTTC. Its translation: CASIYMRRQGGAYEQYF.

The chain is built from TRBV9 and TRBJ1-4, with a weak D call TRBD1 (5 bases). CDR3 size: 16 residues. Germline V gene sequence: CDR1 SGDLS, CDR2 YYNGEE. Trimming removed 6 bases at V and 2 bases at J, with 17 bases between. The CDR3 nucleotides are TGTGCCAGCACCCTTCCGGCGGGGACGACTAATGAAAAACTGTTTTTT. Encoded protein: CASTLPAGTTNEKLFF.